This T cell receptor beta chain derives from a study of T cell changes during pregnancy in multiple sclerosis. V lost 4 bases, J lost 3 bases, and 4 bases stayed unmatched. CDR1 MNHNS and CDR2 SASEGT come from the germline V gene. The CDR3 consists of 15 residues. TCRdb keeps only in-frame clones here, not all; method: immunoSEQ multiplex PCR. The sample gives roughly 20,000 clones, 85% to 90% of which show up once; 13% is in the top ten. The receptor was derived from a female donor in good health, enrolled as a control in a pregnancy study. The sample in question was CD8+ T cells from peripheral blood mononuclear cells, obtained in the third trimester of pregnancy. V is TRBV6-1 and J is TRBJ2-2; 8 bases line up with TRBD2. The CDR3 DNA is TGTGCCAGCAGTGGAGCGGGGGCTGACACCGGGGAGCTGTTTTTT. Its translation: CASSGAGADTGELFF.